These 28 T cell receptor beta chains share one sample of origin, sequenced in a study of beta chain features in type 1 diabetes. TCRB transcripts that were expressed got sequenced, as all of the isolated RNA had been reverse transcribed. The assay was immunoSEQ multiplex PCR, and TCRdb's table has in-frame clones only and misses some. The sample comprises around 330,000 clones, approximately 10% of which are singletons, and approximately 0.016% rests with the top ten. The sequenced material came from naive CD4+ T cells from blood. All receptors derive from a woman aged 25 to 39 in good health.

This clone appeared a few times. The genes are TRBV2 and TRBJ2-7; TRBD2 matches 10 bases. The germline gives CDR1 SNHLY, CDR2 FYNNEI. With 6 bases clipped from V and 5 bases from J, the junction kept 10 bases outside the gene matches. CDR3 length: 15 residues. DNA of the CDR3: TGTGCCAGCAGAAGTCTAGCGGGAGTACTAAACGAGCAGTACTTC. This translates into CASRSLAGVLNEQYF.

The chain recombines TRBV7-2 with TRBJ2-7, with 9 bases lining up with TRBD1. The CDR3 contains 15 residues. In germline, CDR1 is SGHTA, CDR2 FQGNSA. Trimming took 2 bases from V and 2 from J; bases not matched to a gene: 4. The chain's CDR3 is CASSLRGQGTYEQYF. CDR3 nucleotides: TGTGCCAGCAGCTTACGAGGACAGGGGACCTACGAGCAGTACTTC.

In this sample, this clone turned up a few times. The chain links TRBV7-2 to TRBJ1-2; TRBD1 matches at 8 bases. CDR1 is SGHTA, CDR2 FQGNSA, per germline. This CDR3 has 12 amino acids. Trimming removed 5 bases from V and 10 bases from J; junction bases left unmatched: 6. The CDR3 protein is CASSRQGRSYTF. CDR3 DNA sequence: TGTGCCAGCAGCCGACAGGGGCGATCCTACACCTTC. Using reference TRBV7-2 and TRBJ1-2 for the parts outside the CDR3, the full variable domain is GAGVSQSPSNKVTEKGKDVELRCDPISGHTALYWYRQSLGQGLEFLIYFQGNSAPDKSGLPSDRFSAERTGGSVSTLTIQRTQQEDSAVYLCASSRQGRSYTFGSGTRLTVV.

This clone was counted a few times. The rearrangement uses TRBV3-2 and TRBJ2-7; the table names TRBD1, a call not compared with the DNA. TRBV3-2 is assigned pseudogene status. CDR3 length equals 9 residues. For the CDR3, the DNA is TGTGCCAGCAGAACGGGACAGCCCTTC. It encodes CASRTGQPF.

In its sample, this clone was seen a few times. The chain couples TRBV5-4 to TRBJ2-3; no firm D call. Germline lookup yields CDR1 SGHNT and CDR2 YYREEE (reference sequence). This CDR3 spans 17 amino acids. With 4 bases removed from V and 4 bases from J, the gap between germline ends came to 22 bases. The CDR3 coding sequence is TGTGCCAGCAGCCTGGGGAATAGCTGGATCGAGTCAGATACGCAGTATTTT. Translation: CASSLGNSWIESDTQYF.

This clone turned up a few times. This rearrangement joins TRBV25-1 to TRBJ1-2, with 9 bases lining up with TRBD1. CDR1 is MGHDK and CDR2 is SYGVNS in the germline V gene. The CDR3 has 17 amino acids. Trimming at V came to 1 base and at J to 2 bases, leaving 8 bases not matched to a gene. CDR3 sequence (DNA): TGTGCCAGCAGTGAATTTGCCCCAGGACAGGGGAACTATGGCTACACCTTC. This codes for CASSEFAPGQGNYGYTF.

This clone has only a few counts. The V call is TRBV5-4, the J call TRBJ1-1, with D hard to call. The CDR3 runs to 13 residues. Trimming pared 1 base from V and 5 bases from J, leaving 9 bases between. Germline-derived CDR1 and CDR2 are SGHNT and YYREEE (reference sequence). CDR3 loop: CASSLFTRTEAFF. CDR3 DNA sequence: TGTGCCAGCAGCTTGTTTACGCGGACTGAAGCTTTCTTT.

The CDR3 loop is CAWSKGLSNQPQHF. CDR3 coding DNA: TGTGCCTGGAGTAAGGGGCTGAGCAATCAGCCCCAGCATTTT. The V and J genes are TRBV30 and TRBJ1-5; D possibly corresponds to TRBD1 (5 bases). The V gene's germline CDR1 is GTSNPN and CDR2 SVGIG (reference sequence). The length of the CDR3 is 14 residues. V was pared by 2 bases and J by 1 base, with 9 bases between.

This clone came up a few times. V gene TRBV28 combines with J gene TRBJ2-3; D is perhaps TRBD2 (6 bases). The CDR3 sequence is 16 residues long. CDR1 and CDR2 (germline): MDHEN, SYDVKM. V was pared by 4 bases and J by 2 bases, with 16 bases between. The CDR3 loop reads CASSSGQEGFTDTQYF. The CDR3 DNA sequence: TGTGCCAGCAGTTCCGGCCAGGAGGGTTTCACAGATACGCAGTATTTT.

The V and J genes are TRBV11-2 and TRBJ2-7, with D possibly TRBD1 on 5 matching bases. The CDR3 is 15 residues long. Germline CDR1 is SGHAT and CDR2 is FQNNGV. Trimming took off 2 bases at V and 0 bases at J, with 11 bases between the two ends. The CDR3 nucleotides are TGTGCCAGCAGCTTATCGCAGGGCCTCTCCTACGAGCAGTACTTC. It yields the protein CASSLSQGLSYEQYF.

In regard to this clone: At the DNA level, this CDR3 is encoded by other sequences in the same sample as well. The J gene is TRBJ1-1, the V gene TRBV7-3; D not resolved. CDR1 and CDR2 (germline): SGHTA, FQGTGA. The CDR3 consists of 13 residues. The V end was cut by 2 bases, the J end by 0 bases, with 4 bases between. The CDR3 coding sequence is TGTGCCAGCAGCTTATCAGTGAACACTGAAGCTTTCTTT. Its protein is CASSLSVNTEAFF.

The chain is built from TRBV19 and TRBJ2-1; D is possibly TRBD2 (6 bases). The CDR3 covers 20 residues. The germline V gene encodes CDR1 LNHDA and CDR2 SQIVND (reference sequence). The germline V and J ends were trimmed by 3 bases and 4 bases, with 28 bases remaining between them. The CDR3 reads CASSIHGQGIPRTKYNEQFF. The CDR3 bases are TGTGCCAGTAGTATTCACGGACAAGGTATACCCAGGACTAAATACAATGAGCAGTTCTTC.

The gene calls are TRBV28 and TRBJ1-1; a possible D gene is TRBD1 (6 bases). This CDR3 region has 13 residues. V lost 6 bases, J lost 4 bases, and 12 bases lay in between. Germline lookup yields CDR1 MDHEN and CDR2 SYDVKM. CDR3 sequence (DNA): TGTGCCAGCAGGCTGAAGGGGGTCACTGAAGCTTTCTTT. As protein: CASRLKGVTEAFF.

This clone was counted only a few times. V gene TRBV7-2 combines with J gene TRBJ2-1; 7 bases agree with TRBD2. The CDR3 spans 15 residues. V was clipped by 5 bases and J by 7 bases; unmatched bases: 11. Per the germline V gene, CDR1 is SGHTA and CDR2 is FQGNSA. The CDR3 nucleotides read TGTGCCAGCAGCATCCTAGCGGTCCCGGGGAATGAGCAGTTCTTC. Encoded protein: CASSILAVPGNEQFF.

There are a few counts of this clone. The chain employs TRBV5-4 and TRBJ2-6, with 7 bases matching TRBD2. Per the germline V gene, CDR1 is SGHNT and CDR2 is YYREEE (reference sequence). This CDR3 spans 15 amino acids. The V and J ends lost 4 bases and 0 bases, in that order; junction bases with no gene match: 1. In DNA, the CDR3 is TGTGCCAGCAGCCCGGGGGGCTCTGGGGCCAACGTCCTGACTTTC. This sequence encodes CASSPGGSGANVLTF.

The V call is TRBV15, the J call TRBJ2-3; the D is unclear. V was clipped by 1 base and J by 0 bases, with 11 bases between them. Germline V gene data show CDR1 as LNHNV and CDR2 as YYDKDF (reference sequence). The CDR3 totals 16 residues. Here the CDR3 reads CATSRASTESTDTQYF. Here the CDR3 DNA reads TGTGCCACCAGCAGAGCTTCCACAGAAAGCACAGATACGCAGTATTTT. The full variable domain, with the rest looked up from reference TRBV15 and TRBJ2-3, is DAMVIQNPRYQVTQFGKPVTLSCSQTLNHNVMYWYQQKSSQAPKLLFHYYDKDFNNEADTPDNFQSRRPNTSFCFLDIRSPGLGDTAMYLCATSRASTESTDTQYFGPGTRLTVL.

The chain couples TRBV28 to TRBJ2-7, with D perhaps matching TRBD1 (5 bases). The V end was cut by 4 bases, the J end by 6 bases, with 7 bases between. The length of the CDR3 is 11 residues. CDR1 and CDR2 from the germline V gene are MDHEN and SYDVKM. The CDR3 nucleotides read TGTGCCAGCAGTTCCAGGGTCGAGCAGTACTTC. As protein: CASSSRVEQYF.

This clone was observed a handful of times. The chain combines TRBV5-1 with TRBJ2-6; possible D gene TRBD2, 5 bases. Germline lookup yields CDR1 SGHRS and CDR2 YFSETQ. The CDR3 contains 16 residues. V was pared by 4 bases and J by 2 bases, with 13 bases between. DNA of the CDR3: TGCGCCAGCAGCCCCTTAGGGCGGGCTGGGGCCAACGTCCTGACTTTC. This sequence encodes CASSPLGRAGANVLTF.

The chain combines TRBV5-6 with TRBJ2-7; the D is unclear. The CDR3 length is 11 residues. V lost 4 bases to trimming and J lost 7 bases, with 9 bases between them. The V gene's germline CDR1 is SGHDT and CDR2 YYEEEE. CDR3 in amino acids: CASSRNTEQYF. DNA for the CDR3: TGTGCCAGCAGCCGTAATACAGAGCAGTACTTC.

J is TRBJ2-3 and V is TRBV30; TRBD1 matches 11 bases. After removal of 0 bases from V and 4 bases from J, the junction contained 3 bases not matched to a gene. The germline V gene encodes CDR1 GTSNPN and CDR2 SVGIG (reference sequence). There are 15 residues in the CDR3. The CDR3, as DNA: TGTGCCTGGAGTGTGGGACAGGGGGGCGCAGATACGCAGTATTTT. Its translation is CAWSVGQGGADTQYF.

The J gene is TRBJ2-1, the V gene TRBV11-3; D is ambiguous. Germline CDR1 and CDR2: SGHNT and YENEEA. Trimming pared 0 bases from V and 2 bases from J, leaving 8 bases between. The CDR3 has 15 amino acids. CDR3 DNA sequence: TGTGCCAGCAGCTTAGAACACAGAGCCTACAATGAGCAGTTCTTC. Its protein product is CASSLEHRAYNEQFF.

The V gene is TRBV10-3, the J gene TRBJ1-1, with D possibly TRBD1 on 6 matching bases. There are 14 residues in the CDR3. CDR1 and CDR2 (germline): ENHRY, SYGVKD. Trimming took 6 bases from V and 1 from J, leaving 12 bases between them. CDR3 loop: CAISLQGTNTEAFF. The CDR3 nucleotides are TGTGCCATCAGCCTACAGGGAACGAACACTGAAGCTTTCTTT.

The CDR3 coding sequence is TGTGCCAGTAGTATGGGGACCTCAAGGGACAGGGGACACGAGCAGTACTTC. It yields the protein CASSMGTSRDRGHEQYF. The rearrangement joins TRBV19 to TRBJ2-7, with TRBD1 identical over 10 bases. The CDR3 spans 17 residues. Losses at the gene ends were 3 bases for V and 5 bases for J; bases not matched to a gene: 13. Germline assignment: CDR1 LNHDA and CDR2 SQIVND (reference sequence).

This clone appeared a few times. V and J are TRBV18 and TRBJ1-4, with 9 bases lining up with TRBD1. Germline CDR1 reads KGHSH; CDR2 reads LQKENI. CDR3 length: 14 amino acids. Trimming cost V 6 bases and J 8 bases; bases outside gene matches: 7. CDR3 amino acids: CASSRDRAEEKLFF. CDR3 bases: TGTGCCAGCTCGAGGGACAGGGCGGAGGAAAAACTGTTTTTT.

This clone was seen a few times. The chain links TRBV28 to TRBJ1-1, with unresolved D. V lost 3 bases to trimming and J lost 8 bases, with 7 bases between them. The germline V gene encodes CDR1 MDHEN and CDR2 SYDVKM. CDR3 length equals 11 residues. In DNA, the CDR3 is TGTGCCAGCAGTTTGCCCACAGAAGCTTTCTTT. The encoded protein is CASSLPTEAFF.

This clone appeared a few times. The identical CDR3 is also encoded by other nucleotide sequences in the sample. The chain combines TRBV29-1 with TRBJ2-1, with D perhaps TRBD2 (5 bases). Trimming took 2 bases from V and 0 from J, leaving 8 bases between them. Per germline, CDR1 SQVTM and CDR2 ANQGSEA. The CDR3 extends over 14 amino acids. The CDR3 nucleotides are TGCAGCGTTGAACGTGGGAGCTCCTACAATGAGCAGTTCTTC. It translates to CSVERGSSYNEQFF.

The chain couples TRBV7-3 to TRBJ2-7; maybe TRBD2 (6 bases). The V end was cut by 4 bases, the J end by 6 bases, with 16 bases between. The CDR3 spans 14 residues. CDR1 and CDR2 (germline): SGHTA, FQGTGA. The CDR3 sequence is CASSSGLYPAEQYF. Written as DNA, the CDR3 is TGTGCCAGCAGCTCGGGACTTTATCCAGCCGAGCAGTACTTC. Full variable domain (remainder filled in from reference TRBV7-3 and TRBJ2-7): GAGVSQTPSNKVTEKGKYVELRCDPISGHTALYWYRQSLGQGPEFLIYFQGTGAADDSGLPNDRFFAVRPEGSVSTLKIQRTERGDSAVYLCASSSGLYPAEQYFGPGTRLTVT.

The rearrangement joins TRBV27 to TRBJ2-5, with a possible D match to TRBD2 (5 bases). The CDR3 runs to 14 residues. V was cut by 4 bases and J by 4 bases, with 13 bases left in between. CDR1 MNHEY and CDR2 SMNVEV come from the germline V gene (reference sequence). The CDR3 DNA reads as TGTGCCAGCAGTTCCCCGGGGAGAGGAGAGACCCAGTACTTC. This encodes CASSSPGRGETQYF.